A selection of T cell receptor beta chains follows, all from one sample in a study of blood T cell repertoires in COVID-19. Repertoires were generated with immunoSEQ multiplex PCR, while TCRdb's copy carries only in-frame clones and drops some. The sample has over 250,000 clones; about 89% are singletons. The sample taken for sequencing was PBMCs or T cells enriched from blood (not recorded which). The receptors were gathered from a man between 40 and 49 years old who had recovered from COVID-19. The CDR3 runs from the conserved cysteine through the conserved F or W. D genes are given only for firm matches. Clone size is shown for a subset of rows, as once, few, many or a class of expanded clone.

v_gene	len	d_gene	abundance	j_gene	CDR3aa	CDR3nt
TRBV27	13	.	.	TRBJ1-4	CASSIREREKLFF	TGTGCCAGCAGTATCCGGGAGCGTGAAAAACTGTTTTTT
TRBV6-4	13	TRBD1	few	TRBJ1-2	CASSGGRGYGYTF	TGTGCCAGCAGTGGAGGCAGGGGGTATGGCTACACCTTC
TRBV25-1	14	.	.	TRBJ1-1	CASRVSGSSTEAFF	TGTGCCAGCAGGGTTTCGGGATCGAGCACTGAAGCTTTCTTT
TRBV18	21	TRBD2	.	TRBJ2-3	CASSPLELGLAGGLWTDTQYF	TGTGCCAGCTCACCACTGGAGTTGGGACTAGCGGGAGGTTTATGGACAGATACGCAGTATTTT
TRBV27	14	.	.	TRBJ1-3	CASRGAASGNTIYF	TGTGCCAGCCGGGGGGCAGCCTCTGGAAACACCATATATTTT
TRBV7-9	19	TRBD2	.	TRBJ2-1	CASSLIGTSGRSSYNEQFF	TGTGCCAGCAGCTTAATCGGGACTAGCGGGAGGAGCTCCTACAATGAGCAGTTCTTC
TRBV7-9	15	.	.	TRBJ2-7	CASSRARLPPYEQYF	TGTGCCAGCAGCCGAGCGCGGTTACCACCCTACGAGCAGTACTTC
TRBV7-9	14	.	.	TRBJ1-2	CASSGEGIYYGYTF	TGTGCCAGCAGTGGGGAGGGAATTTACTATGGCTACACCTTC
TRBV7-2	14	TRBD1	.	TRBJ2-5	CASSWRQGGETQYF	TGTGCCAGCAGCTGGCGACAGGGTGGAGAGACCCAGTACTTC
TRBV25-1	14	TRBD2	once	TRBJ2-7	CASRGLAASYEQYF	TGTGCCAGCAGGGGGCTAGCGGCCTCCTACGAGCAGTACTTC
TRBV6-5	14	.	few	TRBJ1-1	CASSYSEQGLEAFF	TGTGCCAGCAGTTACTCTGAACAGGGCCTTGAAGCTTTCTTT
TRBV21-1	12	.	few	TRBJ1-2	CASSDRGDGYTF	TGTGCCAGCAGCGACAGGGGTGATGGCTACACCTTC
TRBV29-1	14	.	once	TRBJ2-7	CSVGDIPQGGEQYF	TGCAGCGTGGGGGACATTCCCCAAGGGGGCGAGCAGTACTTC
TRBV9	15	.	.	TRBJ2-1	CASSVEEGSYNEQFF	TGTGCCAGCAGCGTAGAGGAGGGCTCCTACAATGAGCAGTTCTTC
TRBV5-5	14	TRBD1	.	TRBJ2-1	CASSLGDRRNEQFF	TGTGCCAGCAGCTTGGGGGACAGGAGGAATGAGCAGTTCTTC
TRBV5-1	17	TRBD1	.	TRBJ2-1	CASSELKTGGPYNEQFF	TGCGCCAGCAGCGAGCTTAAGACAGGGGGTCCCTACAATGAGCAGTTCTTC
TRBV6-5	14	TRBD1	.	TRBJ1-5	CATRQGAANQPQHF	TGTGCCACCAGACAGGGGGCTGCCAATCAGCCCCAGCATTTT
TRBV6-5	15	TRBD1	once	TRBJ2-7	CASSYYRTGYYEQYF	TGTGCCAGCAGTTACTACCGGACAGGCTATTACGAGCAGTACTTC
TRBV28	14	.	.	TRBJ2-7	CASLPTGRNYEQYF	TGTGCCAGCCTACCGACAGGACGAAACTACGAGCAGTACTTC
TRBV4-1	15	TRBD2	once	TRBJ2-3	CASSRASGFADTQYF	TGCGCCAGCAGCAGGGCTAGCGGGTTCGCAGATACGCAGTATTTT
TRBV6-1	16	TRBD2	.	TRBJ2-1	CASSVRLAGIFNEQFF	TGTGCCAGCAGTGTGAGACTAGCGGGAATTTTCAATGAGCAGTTCTTC
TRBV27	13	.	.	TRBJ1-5	CASSKDSDQPQHF	TGTGCCAGCAGTAAGGACAGTGATCAGCCCCAGCATTTT
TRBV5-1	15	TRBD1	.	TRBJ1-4	CASSLRTGGGEKLFF	TGCGCCAGCAGCCTCCGGACAGGAGGGGGTGAAAAACTGTTTTTT
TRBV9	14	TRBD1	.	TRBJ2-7	CASSPRDRGDEQYF	TGTGCCAGCAGCCCCCGGGACAGGGGAGACGAGCAGTACTTC
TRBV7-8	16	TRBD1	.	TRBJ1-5	CASSFPGQGANQPQHF	TGTGCCAGCAGCTTTCCCGGACAGGGGGCCAATCAGCCCCAGCATTTT
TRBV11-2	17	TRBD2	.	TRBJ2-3	CASSLVALAGGRDTQYF	TGTGCCAGCAGCTTAGTTGCTCTAGCGGGAGGCCGAGATACGCAGTATTTT
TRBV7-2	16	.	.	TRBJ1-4	CASSLDHWTGGEKLFF	TGTGCCAGCAGCTTAGACCACTGGACCGGGGGGGAAAAACTGTTTTTT
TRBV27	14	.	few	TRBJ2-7	CASSWRSSRYEQYF	TGTGCCAGCAGTTGGCGGAGTAGCAGATACGAGCAGTACTTC
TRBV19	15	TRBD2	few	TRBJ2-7	CASSRGLARASEQYF	TGTGCCAGTAGTCGCGGACTAGCACGGGCGTCAGAGCAGTACTTC
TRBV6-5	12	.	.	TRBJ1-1	CASPGWYTEAFF	TGTGCCAGCCCAGGGTGGTACACTGAAGCTTTCTTT
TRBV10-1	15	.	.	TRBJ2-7	CASSETNHRAYEQYF	TGCGCCAGCAGTGAGACAAATCACCGGGCCTACGAGCAGTACTTC
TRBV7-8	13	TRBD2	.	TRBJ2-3	CASSRLAGTFGAF	TGTGCCAGCAGTCGACTAGCGGGGACCTTTGGTGCTTTT
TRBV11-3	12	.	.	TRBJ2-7	CASSLSPGEQYF	TGTGCCAGCAGCTTAAGTCCCGGTGAGCAGTACTTC
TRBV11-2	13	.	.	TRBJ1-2	CASSSGVDYGYTF	TGTGCCAGCAGCTCAGGGGTCGACTATGGCTACACCTTC
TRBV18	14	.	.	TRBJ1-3	CASSSTDSGNTIYF	TGTGCCAGCTCATCGACAGACTCTGGAAACACCATATATTTT
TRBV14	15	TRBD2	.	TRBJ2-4	CASSAGGTASYIQYF	TGTGCCAGCAGCGCCGGGGGGACCGCGAGCTACATTCAGTACTTC
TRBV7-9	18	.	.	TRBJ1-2	CASSFRLPQGVVGYGYTF	TGTGCCAGCAGCTTCCGGCTTCCACAGGGAGTGGTGGGGTATGGCTACACCTTC
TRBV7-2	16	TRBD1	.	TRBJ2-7	CASSPAPGGRPYEQYF	TGTGCCAGCAGCCCCGCCCCAGGGGGCAGGCCCTACGAGCAGTACTTC
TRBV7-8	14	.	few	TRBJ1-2	CASSLAEFINGYTF	TGTGCCAGCAGCTTAGCAGAGTTTATCAATGGCTACACCTTC
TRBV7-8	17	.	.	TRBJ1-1	CASSLFGVGRGNTEAFF	TGTGCCAGCAGCTTATTTGGTGTGGGGCGGGGGAACACTGAAGCTTTCTTT
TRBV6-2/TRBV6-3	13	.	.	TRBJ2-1	CASSPDGNNEQFF	TGTGCCAGCAGTCCCGACGGGAACAATGAGCAGTTCTTC
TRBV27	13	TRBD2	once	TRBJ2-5	CASSGAGRETQYF	TGTGCCAGCAGTGGAGCGGGACGGGAGACCCAGTACTTC
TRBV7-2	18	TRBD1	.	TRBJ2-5	CASSLALSGTGGYETQYF	TGTGCCAGCAGCTTAGCGCTAAGCGGGACAGGGGGTTACGAGACCCAGTACTTC
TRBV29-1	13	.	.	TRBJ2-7	CSVERGAGYEQYF	TGCAGCGTTGAACGGGGGGCAGGCTACGAGCAGTACTTC
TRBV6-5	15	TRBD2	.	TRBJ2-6	CASDSGGAGANVLTF	TGTGCCAGCGATTCCGGGGGGGCTGGGGCCAACGTCCTGACTTTC
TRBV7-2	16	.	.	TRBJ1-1	CASSLLGLGGNTEAFF	TGTGCCAGCAGCCTCCTTGGGTTGGGGGGTAACACTGAAGCTTTCTTT